The 11 T cell receptor beta chains in this list originate from one sample, sequenced in a study of cytomegalovirus exposure and HLA in healthy donors. Clones were sequenced by immunoSEQ multiplex PCR, and TCRdb holds only the in-frame ones, with some missing. Here the sample spans some 180,000 clones, around 86% being singletons. Sequencing was performed on PBMCs. Receptor source: a man younger than 40 in good health and CMV-seropositive.

The chain recombines TRBV6-1 with TRBJ1-5; D is ambiguous. CDR3 size: 13 residues. Germline V gene lookup returns CDR1 MNHNS and CDR2 SASEGT. V was cut by 4 bases and J by 3 bases, with 7 bases left in between. The CDR3 loop reads CASSAPINQPQHF. The CDR3 coding sequence is TGTGCCAGCAGTGCCCCGATCAATCAGCCCCAGCATTTT.

The sample holds a few counts of this clone. This chain links TRBV28 with TRBJ2-1, with TRBD2 matching over 7 bases. Germline lookup yields CDR1 MDHEN and CDR2 SYDVKM. The CDR3 spans 16 residues. V gave up 2 bases and J gave up 0 bases; unmatched junction bases: 4. CDR3 in amino acids: CASSLPGGSSYNEQFF. The CDR3 coding sequence is TGTGCCAGCAGTTTACCCGGGGGGAGCTCCTACAATGAGCAGTTCTTC.

The CDR3, as DNA: TGTGCCAGCAGCCCCCGAGGTAGCGGGGGCAACAATGAGCAGTTCTTC. Its translation is CASSPRGSGGNNEQFF. The gene calls are TRBV9 and TRBJ2-1, with 9 positions matching TRBD2. Trimming took 4 bases from V and 5 from J; bases not matched to a gene: 10. CDR3 length: 16 amino acids. Germline-derived CDR1 and CDR2 are SGDLS and YYNGEE.

V is TRBV27 and J is TRBJ2-1; D tentatively reads TRBD1 or TRBD2 (5 bases each). Germline CDR1 reads MNHEY; CDR2 reads SMNVEV (reference sequence). V was cut by 6 bases and J by 3 bases, with 15 bases left in between. This CDR3 region has 15 residues. The CDR3 coding sequence is TGTGCCAGCAGGAGCCGGGGCCTCGTCTACAATGAGCAGTTCTTC. Translation gives CASRSRGLVYNEQFF.

The chain is built from TRBV30 and TRBJ2-2; perhaps TRBD1 as D (6 bases). Germline V gene sequence: CDR1 GTSNPN, CDR2 SVGIG (reference sequence). V lost 4 bases and J lost 4, with 13 bases in between. This CDR3 comprises 14 residues. CDR3 in DNA: TGTGCCTGGAAAGCAGGGGTCGTCACCGGGGAGCTGTTTTTT. Translating it yields CAWKAGVVTGELFF. Filled out from reference TRBV30 and TRBJ2-2, the complete variable domain reads SQTIHQWPATLVQPVGSPLSLECTVEGTSNPNLYWYRQAAGRGLQLLFYSVGIGQISSEVPQNLSASRPQDRQFILSSKKLLLSDSGFYLCAWKAGVVTGELFFGEGSRLTVL.

This rearrangement joins TRBV9 to TRBJ2-1; 8 bases fit TRBD2. Germline CDR1 reads SGDLS; CDR2 reads YYNGEE. With V trimmed by 6 bases and J by 5 bases, 7 bases remained unmatched. This CDR3 contains 14 residues. DNA of the CDR3: TGTGCCAGCACCCTAACGGGAGGGAACAATGAGCAGTTCTTC. Amino acids: CASTLTGGNNEQFF.

This chain uses TRBV29-1 with TRBJ2-7; 7 bases are shared with TRBD1. Germline CDR1 and CDR2: SQVTM and ANQGSEA. With 2 bases clipped from V and 2 bases from J, the junction kept 6 bases outside the gene matches. There are 14 residues in the CDR3. The CDR3 loop is CSVERTGGPYEQYF. In DNA form, the CDR3 reads TGCAGCGTTGAAAGGACAGGTGGTCCCTACGAGCAGTACTTC.

This chain links TRBV29-1 with TRBJ2-1; unclear D gene. The CDR3 has 12 amino acids. The V gene's germline CDR1 is SQVTM and CDR2 ANQGSEA. V lost 3 bases and J 4 bases, leaving 7 bases between the germline ends. DNA of the CDR3: TGCAGCGTTGAGTCAATTTACAATGAGCAGTTCTTC. It codes for CSVESIYNEQFF.

The chain couples TRBV19 to TRBJ1-4; no clear D. With 5 bases removed from V and 8 bases from J, the gap between germline ends came to 12 bases. The CDR3 runs 13 residues. CDR1 LNHDA and CDR2 SQIVND come from the germline V gene (reference sequence). The CDR3 loop reads CASSPRLGEKLFF. The CDR3 DNA reads TGTGCCAGTAGTCCCCGACTGGGGGAAAAACTGTTTTTT.

The chain joins TRBV7-2 to TRBJ2-7; 10 bases agree with TRBD1. This CDR3 comprises 14 residues. With 3 bases clipped from V and 3 bases from J, the junction kept 2 bases outside the gene matches. From germline, CDR1 is SGHTA and CDR2 FQGNSA. The CDR3 sequence: CASSLRDRGYEQYF. CDR3 DNA: TGTGCCAGCAGCTTGCGGGACAGGGGCTACGAGCAGTACTTC.

The chain carries TRBV4-2 and TRBJ2-7; 11 bases fit TRBD2. Germline-derived CDR1 and CDR2 are LGHNA and YNFKEQ. Trimming removed 3 bases from V and 4 bases from J; junction bases left unmatched: 5. The CDR3 contains 15 residues. CDR3 DNA: TGTGCCAGCAGCCAGGGTAGCGGGAGGGGGTACGAGCAGTACTTC. This sequence encodes CASSQGSGRGYEQYF.